This T cell receptor (beta chain) was captured by sequencing in a study of CD8 T cells in ankylosing spondylitis. This clonotype was counted at least ten times. The CDR3 extends over 14 amino acids. V lost 6 bases and J lost 3; bases outside the gene matches: 7. Each CDR3 protein is one row after TCRdb ran MiXCR on the 5' RACE reads. Found here are approximately 180,000 distinct CDR3 sequences, approximately 18% of them singletons; the top ten hold more than 3.5%. Source material: blood, either unsorted or a sorted T cell fraction (not recorded which). The chain combines TRBV12-3 or TRBV12-4 with TRBJ1-2, with 7 bases that match TRBD1. The source is a male donor between 5 and 35 years old with ankylosing spondylitis or in good health (not recorded which). In nucleotides, the CDR3 is TGTGCCAGCAGAAAGACAGGGTTGGACTATGGCTACACCTTC. Its translation: CASRKTGLDYGYTF.